These 24 T cell receptor beta chains came from one sample sequenced in a study of cytomegalovirus exposure and HLA in healthy donors. Primers included in the PCR were 60 Vbeta and 13 Jbeta primers. Assay: immunoSEQ multiplex PCR; the TCRdb copy retains only in-frame clones and omits some. The data show fewer than 200,000 clones, with about four fifths seen just once and 0.5% to 0.55% held by the top ten. Material for sequencing was PBMCs. Source of these receptors: a woman between 50 and 59 years old in good health and CMV-seronegative.

The chain recombines TRBV6-1 with TRBJ2-5; TRBD2 matches 7 bases. This CDR3 has 12 residues. CDR1 and CDR2 from the germline V gene are MNHNS and SASEGT. Trimming removed 6 bases from V and 4 bases from J; junction bases left unmatched: 2. The CDR3 coding sequence is TGTGCCAGCAGGTGGGGGGGAGAGACCCAGTACTTC. This gives the protein CASRWGGETQYF.

V and J are TRBV7-9 and TRBJ2-7; 12 nucleotides agree with TRBD2. Trimming at V came to 7 bases and at J to 1 base, leaving 2 bases not matched to a gene. Germline assignment: CDR1 SEHNR and CDR2 FQNEAQ (reference sequence). This CDR3 spans 14 amino acids. CDR3 sequence reads: CASNGLAGSYEQYF. CDR3 in DNA: TGTGCCAGCAACGGACTAGCGGGGTCCTACGAGCAGTACTTC.

The V gene is TRBV5-1, the J gene TRBJ2-7, with 11 bases lining up with TRBD2. Germline CDR1 SGHRS, CDR2 YFSETQ. The CDR3 spans 15 residues. The J segment lost 3 bases and the V segment lost 1 base, leaving 3 bases of the junction unmatched. The CDR3 DNA is TGCGCCAGCAGCTTGCTAACTAGCGGGGGCTACGAGCAGTACTTC. It specifies CASSLLTSGGYEQYF.

This clone has just one count. The chain is built from TRBV11-2 and TRBJ2-2; 7 nucleotides match TRBD2. This CDR3 is 16 amino acids long. J was trimmed by 5 bases and V by 6 bases; bases with no gene match: 12. Germline V gene lookup returns CDR1 SGHAT and CDR2 FQNNGV. This CDR3 reads CASRRPGRFLTGELFF. The DNA for the CDR3 is TGTGCCAGCAGACGACCCGGGAGGTTCTTAACCGGGGAGCTGTTTTTT.

In its sample, this clone was seen once. V usage is TRBV27 and J usage is TRBJ1-2; TRBD1 matches at 10 bases. The length of the CDR3 is 14 residues. Germline V gives CDR1 MNHEY, CDR2 SMNVEV (reference sequence). Unmatched junction bases numbered 7, after V lost 8 bases and J lost 4 bases. In DNA form, the CDR3 reads TGTGCCAGCGGAGAACGGGACAGGGGCTATGGCTACACCTTC. The encoded protein is CASGERDRGYGYTF.

With regard to this clone: The junction and the germline gene differ at one end; a read error may be behind it. The chain combines TRBV5-6 with TRBJ2-1, with 8 bases identical to TRBD2. CDR1 and CDR2 from the germline V gene are SGHDT and YYEEEE. The CDR3 covers 17 residues. CDR3 protein: CASSLGPGASGYNEQFF. CDR3 DNA: TGTGCCAGCAGTTTGGGCCCAGGGGCTAGCGGGTACAATGAGCAGTTCTTC.

This rearrangement joins TRBV7-6 to TRBJ2-6; 7 positions match TRBD1. The CDR3 runs 18 residues. Germline V CDR1 and CDR2: SGHVS, FNYEAQ. The trim removed 4 bases at V and 0 bases at J, leaving 9 bases unmatched. The CDR3 here is CASSSDRAFNSGANVLTF. The CDR3 DNA sequence: TGTGCCAGCAGCTCAGACAGGGCTTTTAACTCTGGGGCCAACGTCCTGACTTTC.

The chain uses TRBV2 and TRBJ2-2, with 10 bases identical to TRBD2. The germline gives CDR1 SNHLY, CDR2 FYNNEI. The CDR3 consists of 16 residues. The V segment lost 8 bases and the J segment 6 bases; nucleotides outside the gene matches: 12. The CDR3 sequence is CASQKVSGRAAGELFF. CDR3 coding DNA: TGTGCCAGCCAGAAGGTCAGCGGGAGGGCCGCCGGGGAGCTGTTTTTT.

V is TRBV5-1 and J is TRBJ2-6, with TRBD2 matching 7 bases. The V segment lost 7 bases and the J segment 6 bases; nucleotides outside the gene matches: 13. Germline-derived CDR1 and CDR2 are SGHRS and YFSETQ. CDR3 length equals 16 residues. The CDR3 DNA sequence: TGCGCCAGCTCTGCGGGAGCCTCTCTGGCGGCCAACGTCCTGACTTTC. This encodes CASSAGASLAANVLTF.

V is TRBV11-2 and J is TRBJ2-7; 7 bases fit TRBD1. The CDR3 runs 16 residues. The germline V gene encodes CDR1 SGHAT and CDR2 FQNNGV. V lost 1 base, J lost 2 bases, and 8 bases stayed unmatched. The CDR3 loop is CASSLGVTGAPYEQYF. The CDR3 DNA follows: TGTGCCAGCAGCTTAGGGGTAACAGGGGCTCCCTACGAGCAGTACTTC.

The chain links TRBV9 to TRBJ2-2; the match to TRBD2 covers 8 bases. CDR1 is SGDLS and CDR2 is YYNGEE in the germline V gene. The CDR3 is made up of 18 amino acids. Unmatched junction bases numbered 11, after V lost 2 bases and J lost 2 bases. The CDR3 reads CASSVPRGGTRNTGELFF. The CDR3 DNA reads as TGTGCCAGCAGCGTGCCGAGGGGGGGGACTAGAAACACCGGGGAGCTGTTTTTT.

The rearrangement joins TRBV20-1 to TRBJ2-1, with D perhaps matching TRBD1 (5 bases). The length of the CDR3 is 10 residues. Germline CDR1 is DFQATT and CDR2 is SNEGSKA (reference sequence). Trimming left V 6 bases short and J 10 bases short, with 10 bases between. The CDR3 DNA reads TGCAGTGCGAAGAAGGGGGAGCAGTTCTTC. Translated, it gives CSAKKGEQFF.

The chain recombines TRBV10-2 with TRBJ2-2, with D possibly TRBD2 on 5 matching bases. The CDR3 totals 15 residues. Trimming took 2 bases from V and 1 from J, leaving 8 bases between them. The germline CDR1 and CDR2 sequences are WSHSY and SAAADI. CDR3 protein: CASSEDRGNTGELFF. Here the CDR3 DNA reads TGCGCCAGCAGTGAGGATCGGGGGAACACCGGGGAGCTGTTTTTT.

This clone was picked up one time. CDR3 protein: CASSLVGGTITSEQYF. For the CDR3, the DNA is TGTGCCAGCAGCTTGGTGGGTGGGACTATCACTTCCGAGCAGTACTTC. This chain connects TRBV5-4 to TRBJ2-7, with 7 positions matching TRBD2. The CDR3 length is 16 residues. Germline CDR1 SGHNT, CDR2 YYREEE (reference sequence). Unmatched junction bases numbered 12, after V lost 0 bases and J lost 6 bases.

This rearrangement joins TRBV30 to TRBJ1-5, with D perhaps TRBD1 (5 bases). The length of the CDR3 is 14 residues. Trimming took 1 base from V and 4 from J, leaving 11 bases between them. In germline, CDR1 is GTSNPN, CDR2 SVGIG (reference sequence). The DNA of the CDR3 is TGTGCCTGGAGTGCCGCAGGGTGGAATCAGCCCCAGCATTTT. This codes for CAWSAAGWNQPQHF. Full variable domain (missing parts from reference TRBV30 and TRBJ1-5): SQTIHQWPATLVQPVGSPLSLECTVEGTSNPNLYWYRQAAGRGLQLLFYSVGIGQISSEVPQNLSASRPQDRQFILSSKKLLLSDSGFYLCAWSAAGWNQPQHFGDGTRLSIL.

The chain recombines TRBV7-9 with TRBJ2-1; D not certain. The V end lost 1 base, the J end lost 5 bases, and 9 bases lay between the germline ends. The CDR3 contains 14 residues. Germline-derived CDR1 and CDR2 are SEHNR and FQNEAQ (reference sequence). The CDR3 bases are TGTGCCAGCAGCTTAGGGCTACTAAACAATGAGCAGTTCTTC. Encoded protein: CASSLGLLNNEQFF.

The V gene is TRBV7-2, the J gene TRBJ2-7; 8 positions match TRBD2. CDR1 and CDR2 from the germline V gene are SGHTA and FQGNSA. This CDR3 has 14 amino acids. V lost 3 bases, J lost 4 bases, and 5 bases stayed unmatched. The CDR3 is CASSFSGSYYEQYF. The CDR3 DNA sequence: TGTGCCAGCAGCTTCAGCGGGAGCTATTACGAGCAGTACTTC. Supplemented by reference TRBV7-2 and TRBJ2-7, the full variable domain reads GAGVSQSPSNKVTEKGKDVELRCDPISGHTALYWYRQSLGQGLEFLIYFQGNSAPDKSGLPSDRFSAERTGGSVSTLTIQRTQQEDSAVYLCASSFSGSYYEQYFGPGTRLTVT.

This chain joins TRBV5-1 and TRBJ2-7, with TRBD1 matching over 8 bases. Germline CDR1 and CDR2: SGHRS and YFSETQ. The V and J ends lost 4 bases and 2 bases, in that order; junction bases with no gene match: 2. This CDR3 spans 13 amino acids. CDR3 nucleotides: TGCGCCAGCAGCGAGACAGGGGCCTACGAGCAGTACTTC. This sequence encodes CASSETGAYEQYF.

This chain links TRBV7-2 with TRBJ1-2, with a tentative D call TRBD1 (5 bases). This CDR3 region has 16 residues. Trimming pared 2 bases from V and 8 bases from J, leaving 21 bases between. Germline V gene lookup returns CDR1 SGHTA and CDR2 FQGNSA. The CDR3 DNA reads TGTGCCAGCAGCTTACCCATAGGACGGGTAAAGGGGGGCTACACCTTC. Its protein is CASSLPIGRVKGGYTF.

This chain connects TRBV10-3 to TRBJ2-2; 8 bases line up with TRBD1. With 6 bases clipped from V and 4 bases from J, the junction kept 4 bases outside the gene matches. CDR1 ENHRY and CDR2 SYGVKD come from the germline V gene. The CDR3 extends over 14 amino acids. CDR3 region: CAIRRQGATGELFF. CDR3 bases: TGTGCCATCAGGCGGCAGGGGGCCACCGGGGAGCTGTTTTTT.

In its sample, this clone was seen once. This sequence joins TRBV30 and TRBJ1-2; TRBD1 might be the D (5 bases). The CDR3 sequence is 13 residues long. The ends were cut back, 0 bases at V and 3 bases at J, with 8 bases in the middle. CDR1 is GTSNPN and CDR2 is SVGIG in the germline V gene (reference sequence). This CDR3 reads CAWSVEGDYGYTF. The CDR3 nucleotides read TGTGCCTGGAGTGTCGAAGGGGACTATGGCTACACCTTC.

This sequence joins TRBV11-2 and TRBJ1-2; D is undetermined. This CDR3 region has 15 residues. Germline assignment: CDR1 SGHAT and CDR2 FQNNGV. V lost 0 bases and J 5 bases, leaving 13 bases between the germline ends. DNA of the CDR3: TGTGCCAGCAGCTTAGATGTTGTAGCCCTATATGGCTACACCTTC. This codes for CASSLDVVALYGYTF.

The chain carries TRBV7-2 and TRBJ2-7; tentatively, D is TRBD2 (7 bases). Germline loops: CDR1 SGHTA, CDR2 FQGNSA. CDR3 length: 15 residues. The V end lost 5 bases, the J end lost 4 bases, and 18 bases lay between the germline ends. CDR3 in amino acids: CASSAGGGAAYEQYF. CDR3 sequence (DNA): TGTGCCAGCAGCGCTGGGGGGGGCGCAGCGTACGAGCAGTACTTC.

The V and J genes are TRBV2 and TRBJ2-6, with 11 positions matching TRBD1. CDR1 and CDR2 (germline): SNHLY, FYNNEI. The trim removed 7 bases at V and 0 bases at J, leaving 5 bases unmatched. CDR3 length: 17 residues. In nucleotides, the CDR3 is TGTGCCAGCACCAGGACAGGGGGCTTCTCTGGGGCCAACGTCCTGACTTTC. The encoded protein is CASTRTGGFSGANVLTF.